This T cell receptor beta chain stems from a study of CD8 T cells in ankylosing spondylitis. Overall study findings and caveats: A motif of several highly homologous TCR beta variants was seen as apparently characteristic of ankylosing spondylitis blood.

TCRdb re-called the 5' RACE reads through MiXCR, storing one row per CDR3 protein. The sample records 250,000 to 400,000 distinct CDR3 sequences, roughly 10% being singletons. This clonotype was detected ten times or more. Its target is not known. The receptor's source is a female donor with ankylosing spondylitis or in good health (not recorded which). Input material: blood, either unsorted or a sorted T cell fraction (not recorded which).

The DNA for the CDR3 is TGTGCCAGCAGTTTCCGACAGGGGTATGAAAAACTGTTTTTT. This sequence encodes CASSFRQGYEKLFF. The V gene is TRBV12-3 or TRBV12-4, the J gene TRBJ1-4, with 8 bases lining up with TRBD1. The ends lost 3 bases at V and 6 bases at J; junction bases unmatched: 3. This CDR3 comprises 14 residues.